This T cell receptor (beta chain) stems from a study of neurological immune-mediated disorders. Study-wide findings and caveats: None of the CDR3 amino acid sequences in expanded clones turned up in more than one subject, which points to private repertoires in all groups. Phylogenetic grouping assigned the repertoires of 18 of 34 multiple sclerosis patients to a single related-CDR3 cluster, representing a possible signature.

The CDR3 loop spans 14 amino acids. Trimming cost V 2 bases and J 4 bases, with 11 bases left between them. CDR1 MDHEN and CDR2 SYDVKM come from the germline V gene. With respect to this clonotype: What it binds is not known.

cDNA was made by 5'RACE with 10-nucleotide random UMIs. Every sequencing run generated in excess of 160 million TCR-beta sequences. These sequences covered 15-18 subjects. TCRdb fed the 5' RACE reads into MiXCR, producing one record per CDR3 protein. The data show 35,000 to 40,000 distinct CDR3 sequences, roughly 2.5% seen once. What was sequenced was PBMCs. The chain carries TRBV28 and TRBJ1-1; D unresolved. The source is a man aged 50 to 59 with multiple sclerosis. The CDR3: CASSLGGYGTEAFF. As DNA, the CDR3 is TGTGCCAGCAGTTTAGGTGGGTATGGCACTGAAGCTTTCTTT. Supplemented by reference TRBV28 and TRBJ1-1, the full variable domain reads DVKVTQSSRYLVKRTGEKVFLECVQDMDHENMFWYRQDPGLGLRLIYFSYDVKMKEKGDIPEGYSVSREKKERFSLILESASTNQTSMYLCASSLGGYGTEAFFGQGTRLTVV.